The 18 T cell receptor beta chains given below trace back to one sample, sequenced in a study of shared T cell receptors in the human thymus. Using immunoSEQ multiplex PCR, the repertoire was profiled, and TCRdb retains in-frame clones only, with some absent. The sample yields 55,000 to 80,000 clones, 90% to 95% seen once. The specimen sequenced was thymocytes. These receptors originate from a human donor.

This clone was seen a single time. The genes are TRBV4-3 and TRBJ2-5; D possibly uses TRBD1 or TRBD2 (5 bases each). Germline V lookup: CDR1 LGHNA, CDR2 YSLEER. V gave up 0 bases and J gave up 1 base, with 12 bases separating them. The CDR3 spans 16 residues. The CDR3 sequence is CASSQDPPGTQETQYF. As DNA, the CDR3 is TGCGCCAGCAGCCAAGATCCACCGGGGACCCAAGAGACCCAGTACTTC.

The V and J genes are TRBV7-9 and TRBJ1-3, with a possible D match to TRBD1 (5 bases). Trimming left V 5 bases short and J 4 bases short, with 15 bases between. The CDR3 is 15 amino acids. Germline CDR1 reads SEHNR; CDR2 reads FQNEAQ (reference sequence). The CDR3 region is CASSHKGAGGNTIYF. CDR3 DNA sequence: TGTGCCAGCAGCCACAAAGGGGCCGGGGGAAACACCATATATTTT.

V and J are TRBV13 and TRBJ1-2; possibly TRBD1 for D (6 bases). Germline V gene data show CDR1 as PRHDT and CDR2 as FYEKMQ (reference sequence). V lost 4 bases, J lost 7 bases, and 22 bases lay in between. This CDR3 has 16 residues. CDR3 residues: CASSYYQGSNGGGYTF. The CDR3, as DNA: TGTGCCAGCAGCTACTATCAGGGGAGTAATGGCGGTGGCTACACCTTC.

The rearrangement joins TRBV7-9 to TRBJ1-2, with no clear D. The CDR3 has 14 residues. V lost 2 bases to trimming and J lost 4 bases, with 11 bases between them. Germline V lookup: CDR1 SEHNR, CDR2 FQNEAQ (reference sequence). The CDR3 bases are TGTGCCAGCAGCTTAACCCCGCCCCCCTATGGCTACACCTTC. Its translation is CASSLTPPPYGYTF.

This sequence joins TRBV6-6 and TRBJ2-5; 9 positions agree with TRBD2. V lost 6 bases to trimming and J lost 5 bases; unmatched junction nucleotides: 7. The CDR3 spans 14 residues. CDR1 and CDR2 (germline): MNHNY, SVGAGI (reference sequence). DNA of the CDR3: TGTGCCAGCAGCCGAGCGGGGGGCGGTGAGACCCAGTACTTC. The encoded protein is CASSRAGGGETQYF.

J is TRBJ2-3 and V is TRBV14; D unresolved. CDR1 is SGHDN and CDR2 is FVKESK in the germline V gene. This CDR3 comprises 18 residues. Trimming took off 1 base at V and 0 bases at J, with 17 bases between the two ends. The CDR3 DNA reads TGTGCCAGCAGCCAAGTTCCACAGCACAAAGCTAGCACAGATACGCAGTATTTT. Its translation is CASSQVPQHKASTDTQYF.

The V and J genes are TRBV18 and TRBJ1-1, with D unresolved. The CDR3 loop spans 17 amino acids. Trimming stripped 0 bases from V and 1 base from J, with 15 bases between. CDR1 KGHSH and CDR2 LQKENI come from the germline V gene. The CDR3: CASSPPLRKRENTEAFF. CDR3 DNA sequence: TGTGCCAGCTCACCACCGTTAAGGAAAAGGGAGAACACTGAAGCTTTCTTT.

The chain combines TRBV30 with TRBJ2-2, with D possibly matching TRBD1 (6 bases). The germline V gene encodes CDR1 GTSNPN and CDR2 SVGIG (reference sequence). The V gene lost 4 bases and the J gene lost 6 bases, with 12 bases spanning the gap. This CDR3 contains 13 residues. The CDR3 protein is CAWTSGVSGELFF. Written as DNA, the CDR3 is TGTGCCTGGACGTCAGGGGTTTCCGGGGAGCTGTTTTTT.

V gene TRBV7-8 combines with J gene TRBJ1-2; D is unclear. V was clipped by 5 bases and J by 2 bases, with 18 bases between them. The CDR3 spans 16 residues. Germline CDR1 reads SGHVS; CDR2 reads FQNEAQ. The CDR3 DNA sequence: TGTGCCAGCAGCCCTCTGTTCGGAGGGCCGAACTATGGCTACACCTTC. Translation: CASSPLFGGPNYGYTF. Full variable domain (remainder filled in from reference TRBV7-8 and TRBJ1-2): GAGVSQSPRYKVAKRGQDVALRCDPISGHVSLFWYQQALGQGPEFLTYFQNEAQLDKSGLPSDRFFAERPEGSVSTLKIQRTQQEDSAVYLCASSPLFGGPNYGYTFGSGTRLTVV.

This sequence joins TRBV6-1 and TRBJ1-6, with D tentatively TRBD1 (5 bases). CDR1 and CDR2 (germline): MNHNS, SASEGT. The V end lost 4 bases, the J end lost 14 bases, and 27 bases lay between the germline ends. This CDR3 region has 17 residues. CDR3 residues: CASSVIFEGLKSGALHF. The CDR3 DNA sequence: TGTGCCAGCAGTGTAATATTTGAGGGACTCAAGAGTGGGGCCCTCCACTTT.

CDR3 in DNA: TGTGCCAGTAGCGAACGTGGGGATTCACCCCTCCACTTT. It translates to CASSERGDSPLHF. The chain recombines TRBV19 with TRBJ1-6; D gene uncertain. V lost 6 bases to trimming and J lost 8 bases, with 11 bases between them. The CDR3 contains 13 residues. Germline CDR1 reads LNHDA; CDR2 reads SQIVND (reference sequence).

The CDR3: CASSIRELAGITYNEQFF. In DNA, the CDR3 is TGTGCCAGTAGTATAAGGGAACTAGCGGGGATCACCTACAATGAGCAGTTCTTC. The rearrangement uses TRBV19 and TRBJ2-1; 10 bases fit TRBD2. Trimming removed 2 bases from V and 2 bases from J; junction bases left unmatched: 9. Germline V gene lookup returns CDR1 LNHDA and CDR2 SQIVND (reference sequence). This CDR3 spans 18 amino acids.

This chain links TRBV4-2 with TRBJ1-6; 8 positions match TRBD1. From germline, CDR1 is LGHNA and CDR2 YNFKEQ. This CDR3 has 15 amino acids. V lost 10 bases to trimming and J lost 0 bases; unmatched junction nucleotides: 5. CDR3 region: CATGTGGSYNSPLHF. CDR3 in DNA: TGTGCCACCGGAACAGGGGGCTCCTATAATTCACCCCTCCACTTT.

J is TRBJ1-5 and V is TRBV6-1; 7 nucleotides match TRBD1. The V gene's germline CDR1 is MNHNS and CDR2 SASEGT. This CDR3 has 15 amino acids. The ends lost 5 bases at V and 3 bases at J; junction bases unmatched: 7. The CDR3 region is CASSSGGALNQPQHF. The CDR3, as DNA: TGTGCCAGCAGTTCAGGGGGGGCACTCAATCAGCCCCAGCATTTT.

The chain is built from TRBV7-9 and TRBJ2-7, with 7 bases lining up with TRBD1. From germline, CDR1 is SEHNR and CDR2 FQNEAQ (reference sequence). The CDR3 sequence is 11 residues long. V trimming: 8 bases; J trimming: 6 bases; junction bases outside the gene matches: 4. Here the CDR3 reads CASGTGAEQYF. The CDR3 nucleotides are TGTGCCAGCGGAACAGGGGCCGAGCAGTACTTC.

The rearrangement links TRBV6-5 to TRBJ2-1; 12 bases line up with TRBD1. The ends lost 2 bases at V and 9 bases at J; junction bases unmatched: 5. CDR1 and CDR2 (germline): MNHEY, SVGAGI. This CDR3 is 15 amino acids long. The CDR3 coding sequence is TGTGCCAGCAGTTACCCGGGACAGGGGGCGGGTGAGCAGTTCTTC. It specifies CASSYPGQGAGEQFF.

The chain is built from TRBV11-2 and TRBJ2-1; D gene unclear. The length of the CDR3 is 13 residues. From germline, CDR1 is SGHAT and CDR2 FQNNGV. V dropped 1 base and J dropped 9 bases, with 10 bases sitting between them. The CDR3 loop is CASSLAAGAEQFF. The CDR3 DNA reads TGTGCCAGCAGCTTAGCGGCTGGCGCTGAGCAGTTCTTC. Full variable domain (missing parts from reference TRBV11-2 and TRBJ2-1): EAGVAQSPRYKIIEKRQSVAFWCNPISGHATLYWYQQILGQGPKLLIQFQNNGVVDDSQLPKDRFSAERLKGVDSTLKIQPAKLEDSAVYLCASSLAAGAEQFFGPGTRLTVL.

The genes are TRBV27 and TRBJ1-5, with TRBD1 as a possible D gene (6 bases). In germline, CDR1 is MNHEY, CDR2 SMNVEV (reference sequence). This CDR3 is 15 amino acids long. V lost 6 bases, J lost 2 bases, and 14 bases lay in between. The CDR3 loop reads CASREGDQGNQPQHF. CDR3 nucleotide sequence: TGTGCCAGCAGGGAGGGGGACCAAGGCAATCAGCCCCAGCATTTT.